This TCR beta chain came from a study of blood T cell repertoires in COVID-19. The wider study: The United States, Italy and Spain provided the acute and convalescent COVID-19 samples. The analysed material was cDNA or gDNA that came from T cells, B-cell-depleted T cells, or PBMCs.

From germline, CDR1 is MGHRA and CDR2 YSYEKL. V shed 2 bases, J shed 4 bases, and the junction held 8 bases outside the gene matches. There are 16 residues in the CDR3. In the source study's methods: Amplifying reference gene primers gave estimates of nucleated cell counts. TCRdb keeps only in-frame clones here, not all; method: immunoSEQ multiplex PCR. V, J and clone size derive from that table, while D and trimming were established from the DNA sequence. The data hold some 270,000 clones, with approximately 90% observed a single time. Participant ages covered about 18 to 95 years across around 25 US areas.

The V gene is TRBV4-1, the J gene TRBJ2-1; 7 bases agree with TRBD2. The sequencing sample was made of PBMCs or T cells enriched from blood (not recorded which). This clonotype was obtained from a woman aged 25 to 45 with acute COVID-19. CDR3 DNA: TGCGCCAGCAGCCAACCGCGGGAGAGATATTACAATGAGCAGTTCTTC. Translation gives CASSQPRERYYNEQFF.